The T cell receptor (beta chain) under discussion was sequenced for a study of early T cells in non-severe SARS-CoV-2 infection. One entry per CDR3 protein, called by TCRdb with MiXCR from the 5' RACE reads. Of 100,000 to 130,000 distinct CDR3 sequences listed, 11% are singletons. V shed 4 bases, J shed 5 bases, and the junction held 5 bases outside the gene matches. Germline CDR1 and CDR2: MNHEY and SVGAGI. This CDR3 is built from 13 residues. This chain connects TRBV6-5 to TRBJ2-7; 7 bases align to TRBD2. The sequence derives from an adult who was a healthcare worker with PCR-confirmed SARS-CoV-2 infection or an uninfected control (not recorded which). The sequenced sample consisted of whole blood. The CDR3 is CASSWREGNEQYF. The CDR3 DNA follows: TGTGCCAGCAGTTGGAGGGAGGGGAACGAGCAGTACTTC.